This T cell receptor (beta chain) was captured in a study of T cell repertoires in cytomegalovirus infection. The wider study: Public TCR beta signatures marked donors with CMV infection and the matching HLA. Study results and limitations: Using cumulative public TCR beta family frequency, the authors identified those who carried CMV together with the relevant HLA. In two of eight donors, the top clonotype was HLA-C-restricted CMV-specific.

MiXCR, run by TCRdb on the reads, gives a single entry per CDR3 protein. The data show roughly 800,000 distinct CDR3 sequences, about 29% seen once. There are a few counts of this clonotype. Its antigen is unknown. V lost 10 bases and J lost 4, with 14 bases in between. Germline CDR1 is MNHEY and CDR2 is SVGEGT. The CDR3 consists of 12 residues. This receptor was obtained from a human donor in good health (CMV status not recorded). Some clones in this sample may be carry-over from other donors' samples. The chain joins TRBV6-2 or TRBV6-3 to TRBJ2-7, with D maybe TRBD1 (6 bases). The material was cultured CD8+ T cells from PBMCs, obtained from culture after CMV antigen stimulation. The CDR3 nucleotides read TGTGCCACCGGGCCAGGGGAGTACGAGCAGTACGTC. Protein sequence: CATGPGEYEQYV.